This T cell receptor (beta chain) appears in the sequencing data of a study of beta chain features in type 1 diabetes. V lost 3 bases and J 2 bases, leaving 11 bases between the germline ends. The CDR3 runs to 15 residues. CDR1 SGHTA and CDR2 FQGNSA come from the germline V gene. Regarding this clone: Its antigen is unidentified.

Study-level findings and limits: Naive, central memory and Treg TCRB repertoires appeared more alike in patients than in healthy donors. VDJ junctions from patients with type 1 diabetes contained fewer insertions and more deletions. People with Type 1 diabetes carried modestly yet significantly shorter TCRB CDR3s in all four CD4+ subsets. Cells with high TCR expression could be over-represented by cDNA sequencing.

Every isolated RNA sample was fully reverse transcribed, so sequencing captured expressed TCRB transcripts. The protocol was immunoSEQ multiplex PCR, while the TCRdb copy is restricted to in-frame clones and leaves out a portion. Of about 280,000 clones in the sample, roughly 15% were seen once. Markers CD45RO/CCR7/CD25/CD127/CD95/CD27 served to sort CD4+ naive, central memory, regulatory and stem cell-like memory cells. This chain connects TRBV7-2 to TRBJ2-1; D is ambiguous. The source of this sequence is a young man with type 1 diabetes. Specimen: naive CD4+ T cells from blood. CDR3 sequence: CASSFGVNPYNEQFF. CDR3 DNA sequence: TGTGCCAGCAGCTTTGGAGTAAACCCCTACAATGAGCAGTTCTTC.